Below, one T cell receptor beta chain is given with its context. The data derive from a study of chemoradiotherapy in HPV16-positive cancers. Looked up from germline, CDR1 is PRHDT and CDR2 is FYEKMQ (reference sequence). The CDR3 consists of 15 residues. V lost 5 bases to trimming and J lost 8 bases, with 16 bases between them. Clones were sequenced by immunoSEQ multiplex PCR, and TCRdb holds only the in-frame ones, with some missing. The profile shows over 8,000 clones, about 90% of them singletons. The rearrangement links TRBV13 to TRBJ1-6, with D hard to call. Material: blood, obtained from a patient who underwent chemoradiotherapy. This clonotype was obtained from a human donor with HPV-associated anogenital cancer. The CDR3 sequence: CASSPRPRSDSPLHF. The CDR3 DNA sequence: TGTGCCAGCAGCCCCCGACCGAGGAGTGATTCACCCCTCCACTTT.